This T cell receptor beta chain was found in a study of molecular identifiers for immune sequencing clone quantification. The germline gives CDR1 MNHNS, CDR2 SASEGT. This CDR3 is built from 12 residues. With 2 bases removed from V and 9 bases from J, the gap between germline ends came to 7 bases. On this clonotype itself: A read error is possible here, since a much larger clone lies one base away.

TCRdb processed the PCR reads anew with MiXCR; each CDR3 protein has one entry. The repertoire has 300,000 to 350,000 distinct CDR3 sequences, around a fifth of them found once; the top ten carry 0.75% to 0.85%. This clonotype originated in a human donor in good health. Some libraries in this study had Jurkat cell RNA spiked in. The sample comprised naive CD8+ T cells from blood, with Jurkat cell RNA spiked in. The sample's subset: FACS-sorted CD8+CD4-CCR7+CD45RA+ naive T cells. The chain carries TRBV6-1 and TRBJ2-2; D uncertain. CDR3 DNA sequence: TGTGCCAGCAGTGAATGGGCCAGGGAGCTGTTTTTT. This translates into CASSEWARELFF.